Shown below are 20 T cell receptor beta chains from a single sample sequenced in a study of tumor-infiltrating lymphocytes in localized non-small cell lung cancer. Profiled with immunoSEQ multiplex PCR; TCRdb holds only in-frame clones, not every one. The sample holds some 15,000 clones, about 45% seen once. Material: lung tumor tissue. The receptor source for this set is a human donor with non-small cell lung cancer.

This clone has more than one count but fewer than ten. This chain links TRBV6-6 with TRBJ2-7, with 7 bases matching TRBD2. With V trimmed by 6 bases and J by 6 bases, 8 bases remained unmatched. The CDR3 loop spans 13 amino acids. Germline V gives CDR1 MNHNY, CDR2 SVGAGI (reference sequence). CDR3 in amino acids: CASSQSPGGEQYF. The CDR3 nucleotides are TGTGCCAGCAGCCAAAGCCCGGGGGGCGAGCAGTACTTC.

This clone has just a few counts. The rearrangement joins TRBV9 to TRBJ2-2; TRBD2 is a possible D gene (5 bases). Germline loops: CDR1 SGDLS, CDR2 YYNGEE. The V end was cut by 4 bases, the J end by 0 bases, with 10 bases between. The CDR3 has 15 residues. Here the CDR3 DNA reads TGTGCCAGCAGCCTTAGGACTTCGAACACCGGGGAGCTGTTTTTT. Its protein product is CASSLRTSNTGELFF.

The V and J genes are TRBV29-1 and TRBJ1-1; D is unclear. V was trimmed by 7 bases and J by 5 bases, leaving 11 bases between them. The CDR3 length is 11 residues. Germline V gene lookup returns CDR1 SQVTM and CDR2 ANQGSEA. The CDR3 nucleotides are TGCAGCGCCCGGTCGAGTACTGAAGCTTTCTTT. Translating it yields CSARSSTEAFF.

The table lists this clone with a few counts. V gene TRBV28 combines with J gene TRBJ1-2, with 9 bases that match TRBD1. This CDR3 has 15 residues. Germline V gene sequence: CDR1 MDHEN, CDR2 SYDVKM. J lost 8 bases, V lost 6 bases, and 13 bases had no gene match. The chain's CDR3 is CASSPSRTGVRGYTF. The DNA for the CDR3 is TGTGCCAGCAGCCCGAGTCGGACAGGGGTGCGAGGCTACACCTTC.

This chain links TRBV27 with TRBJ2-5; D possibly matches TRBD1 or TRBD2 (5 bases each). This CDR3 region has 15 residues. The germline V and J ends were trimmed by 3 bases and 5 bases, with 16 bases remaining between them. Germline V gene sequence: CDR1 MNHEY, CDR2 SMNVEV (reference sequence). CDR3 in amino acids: CASSFRPLGGETQYF. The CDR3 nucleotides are TGTGCCAGCAGTTTTCGCCCTCTTGGGGGTGAGACCCAGTACTTC.

CDR3 in DNA: TGTGCCAGCAGCCAAACTGGAGGGAATCGTAATGAAAAACTGTTTTTT. Protein: CASSQTGGNRNEKLFF. V is TRBV9 and J is TRBJ1-4; unclear D gene. V was shortened by 4 bases and J by 4 bases, with 17 bases between the two germline ends. The CDR3 runs 16 residues. Germline lookup yields CDR1 SGDLS and CDR2 YYNGEE.

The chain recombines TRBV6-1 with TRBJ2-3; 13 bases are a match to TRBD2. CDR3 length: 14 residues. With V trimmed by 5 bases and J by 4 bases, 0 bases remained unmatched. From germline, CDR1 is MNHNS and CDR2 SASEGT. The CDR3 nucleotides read TGTGCCAGCAGTACTAGCGGGGGGGCAGATACGCAGTATTTT. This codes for CASSTSGGADTQYF.

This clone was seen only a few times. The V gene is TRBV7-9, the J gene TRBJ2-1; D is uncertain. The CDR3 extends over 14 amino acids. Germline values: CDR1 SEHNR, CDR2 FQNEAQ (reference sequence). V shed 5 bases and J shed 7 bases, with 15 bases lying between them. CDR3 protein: CASSDVGLGNEQFF. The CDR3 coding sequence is TGTGCCAGCAGCGACGTGGGTTTAGGTAATGAGCAGTTCTTC.

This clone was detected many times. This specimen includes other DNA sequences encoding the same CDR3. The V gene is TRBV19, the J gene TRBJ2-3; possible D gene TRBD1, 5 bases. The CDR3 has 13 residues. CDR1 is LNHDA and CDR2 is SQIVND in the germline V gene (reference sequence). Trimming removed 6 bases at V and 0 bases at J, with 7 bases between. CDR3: CASRAGSTDTQYF. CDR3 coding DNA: TGTGCCAGTAGGGCAGGGAGCACAGATACGCAGTATTTT.

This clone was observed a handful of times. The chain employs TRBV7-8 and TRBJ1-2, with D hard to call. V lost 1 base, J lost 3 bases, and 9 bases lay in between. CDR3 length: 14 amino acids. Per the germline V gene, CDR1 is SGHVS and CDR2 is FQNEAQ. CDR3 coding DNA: TGTGCCAGCAGCTTAGGATCTGGGGACTATGGCTACACCTTC. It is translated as CASSLGSGDYGYTF.

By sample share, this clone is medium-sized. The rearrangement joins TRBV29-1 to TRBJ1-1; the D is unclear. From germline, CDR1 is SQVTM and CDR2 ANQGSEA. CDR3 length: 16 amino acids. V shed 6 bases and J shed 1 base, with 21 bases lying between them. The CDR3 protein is CSVKRQQDPQNTEAFF. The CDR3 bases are TGCAGCGTCAAAAGGCAGCAAGACCCTCAGAACACTGAAGCTTTCTTT.

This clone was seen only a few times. CDR3 in amino acids: CASTLGGSYTEAFF. CDR3 DNA: TGTGCCAGCACCCTTGGGGGCAGTTACACTGAAGCTTTCTTT. This chain connects TRBV28 to TRBJ1-1; possibly TRBD1 for D (6 bases). Trimming removed 7 bases at V and 3 bases at J, with 15 bases between. Germline-derived CDR1 and CDR2 are MDHEN and SYDVKM. The CDR3 length is 14 residues.

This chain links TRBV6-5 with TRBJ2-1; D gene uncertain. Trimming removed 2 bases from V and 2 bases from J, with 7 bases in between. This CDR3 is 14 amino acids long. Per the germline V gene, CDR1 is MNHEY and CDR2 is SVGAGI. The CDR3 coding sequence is TGTGCCAGCAGTTACACAACCGCCTACAATGAGCAGTTCTTC. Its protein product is CASSYTTAYNEQFF.

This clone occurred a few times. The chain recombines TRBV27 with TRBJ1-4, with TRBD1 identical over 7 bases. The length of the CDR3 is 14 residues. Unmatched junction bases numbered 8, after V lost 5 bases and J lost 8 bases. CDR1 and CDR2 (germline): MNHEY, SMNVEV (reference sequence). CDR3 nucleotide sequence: TGTGCCAGCAGTCCCAGACAGGGTCGAGAAAAACTGTTTTTT. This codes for CASSPRQGREKLFF.

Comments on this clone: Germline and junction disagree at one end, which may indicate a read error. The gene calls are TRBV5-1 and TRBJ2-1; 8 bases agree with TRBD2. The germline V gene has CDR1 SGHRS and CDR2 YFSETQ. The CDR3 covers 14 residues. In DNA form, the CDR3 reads TGTGCCAGCAGCCGGGGGGGCGGACAAAATGAGCAGTTCTTC. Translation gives CASSRGGGQNEQFF.

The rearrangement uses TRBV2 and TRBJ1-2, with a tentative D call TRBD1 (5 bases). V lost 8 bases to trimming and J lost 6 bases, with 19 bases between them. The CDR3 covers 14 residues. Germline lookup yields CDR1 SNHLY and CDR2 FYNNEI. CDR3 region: CASGALRGSDGYTF. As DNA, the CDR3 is TGTGCCAGCGGGGCCCTAAGGGGATCAGATGGCTACACCTTC.

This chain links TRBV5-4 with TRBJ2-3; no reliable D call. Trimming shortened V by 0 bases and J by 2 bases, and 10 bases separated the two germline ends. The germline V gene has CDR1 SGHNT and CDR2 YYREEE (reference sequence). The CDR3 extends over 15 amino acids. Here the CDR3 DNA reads TGTGCCAGCAGCTTGGGAGAATTCCTCACAGATACGCAGTATTTT. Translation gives CASSLGEFLTDTQYF. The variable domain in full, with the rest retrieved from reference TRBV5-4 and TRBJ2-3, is ETGVTQSPTHLIKTRGQQVTLRCSSQSGHNTVSWYQQALGQGPQFIFQYYREEENGRGNFPPRFSGLQFPNYSSELNVNALELDDSALYLCASSLGEFLTDTQYFGPGTRLTVL.

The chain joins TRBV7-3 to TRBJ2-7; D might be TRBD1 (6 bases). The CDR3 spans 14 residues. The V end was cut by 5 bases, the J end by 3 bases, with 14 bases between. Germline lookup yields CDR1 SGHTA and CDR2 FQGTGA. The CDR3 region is CASSPDRTSYEQYF. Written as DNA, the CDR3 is TGTGCCAGCAGCCCTGACAGGACAAGCTACGAGCAGTACTTC. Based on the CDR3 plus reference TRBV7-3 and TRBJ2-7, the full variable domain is GAGVSQTPSNKVTEKGKYVELRCDPISGHTALYWYRQSLGQGPEFLIYFQGTGAADDSGLPNDRFFAVRPEGSVSTLKIQRTERGDSAVYLCASSPDRTSYEQYFGPGTRLTVT.

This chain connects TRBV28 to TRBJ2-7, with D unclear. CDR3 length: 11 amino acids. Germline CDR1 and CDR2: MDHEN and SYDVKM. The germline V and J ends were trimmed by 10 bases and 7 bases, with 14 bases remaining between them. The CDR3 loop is CATVGAREQYF. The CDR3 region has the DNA TGTGCCACCGTCGGAGCGCGGGAGCAGTACTTC. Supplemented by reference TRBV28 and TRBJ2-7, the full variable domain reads DVKVTQSSRYLVKRTGEKVFLECVQDMDHENMFWYRQDPGLGLRLIYFSYDVKMKEKGDIPEGYSVSREKKERFSLILESASTNQTSMYLCATVGAREQYFGPGTRLTVT.

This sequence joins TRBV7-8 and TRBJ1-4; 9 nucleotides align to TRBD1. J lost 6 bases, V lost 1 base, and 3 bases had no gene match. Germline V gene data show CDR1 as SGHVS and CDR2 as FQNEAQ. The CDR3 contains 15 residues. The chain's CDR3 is CASSLVGTGHEKLFF. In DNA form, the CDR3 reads TGTGCCAGCAGCTTAGTAGGGACAGGGCATGAAAAACTGTTTTTT.